The clone carrying this T cell receptor (beta chain) was counted at least ten times. The sample belongs to a study of spatial heterogeneity in lung cancer. Indicated time point: sample taken at primary tumor resection. Whole RNA from tumor, nontumor lung or frozen PBMC was sequenced unsorted. MiXCR, run by TCRdb on the 5' RACE reads, gives a single entry per CDR3 protein. The table has about 28,000 distinct CDR3 sequences, about 8.1% seen once; the top ten hold roughly 35%. Trimming at V came to 7 bases and at J to 7 bases, leaving 16 bases not matched to a gene. Germline V gene lookup returns CDR1 MNHEY and CDR2 SMNVEV (reference sequence). This CDR3 has 17 amino acids.

The source of this sequence is a female donor with early-stage non-small cell lung cancer. V usage is TRBV27 and J usage is TRBJ2-1; TRBD2 agrees at 10 bases. The source material was PBMCs, sampled at surgery. The chain's CDR3 is CASTLGSGRQVGNEQFF. For the CDR3, the DNA is TGTGCCAGCACCCTGGGTAGCGGGAGGCAGGTTGGGAATGAGCAGTTCTTC.